These 5 T cell receptor beta chains share one sample of origin, sequenced in a study of read filtering for tumor transcriptome and immune sequencing. Molecular barcoded adaptors covering alpha/delta and beta/gamma chains were used on roughly 400 ng RNA. TCRdb re-called the reads through MiXCR, storing one row per CDR3 protein. The table includes about 39,000 distinct CDR3 sequences, 13% to 15% detected once. The specimen sequenced was a population of CD138-negative cells sorted from bone marrow. The receptor set was obtained from a donor at least 40 years old with multiple myeloma.

The CDR3 DNA sequence: TGTGCCAGCAGCTTTCGAATGTCCTACGAGCAGTACTTC. The encoded protein is CASSFRMSYEQYF. V is TRBV7-9 and J is TRBJ2-7; D uncertain. The CDR3 is made up of 13 amino acids. CDR1 and CDR2 from the germline V gene are SEHNR and FQNEAQ (reference sequence). V was cut by 3 bases and J by 1 base, with 7 bases left in between.

This clonotype was counted many times. This chain connects TRBV7-9 to TRBJ2-1, with D possibly being TRBD2 (7 bases). The CDR3 is 14 amino acids. Germline assignment: CDR1 SEHNR and CDR2 FQNEAQ (reference sequence). Trimming left V 6 bases short and J 4 bases short, with 13 bases between. The chain's CDR3 is CASSGGARYNEQFF. The CDR3 coding sequence is TGTGCCAGCAGTGGGGGGGCGAGGTACAATGAGCAGTTCTTC.

This clonotype was recorded many times. V is TRBV12-3 or TRBV12-4 and J is TRBJ1-1; D uncertain. Trimming removed 5 bases at V and 0 bases at J, with 10 bases between. The CDR3 consists of 14 residues. The CDR3 DNA follows: TGTGCCAGCAGTCTCGGACGGTTGAACACTGAAGCTTTCTTT. Protein product: CASSLGRLNTEAFF.

There are many counts of this clonotype. The V call is TRBV28, the J call TRBJ1-1; 10 bases are shared with TRBD1. Germline trimming cut 1 base from V and 3 bases from J; bases unmatched to any gene: 8. Germline V gene data show CDR1 as MDHEN and CDR2 as SYDVKM. The CDR3 loop spans 17 amino acids. CDR3 sequence reads: CASSLSGTGDGDTEAFF. The CDR3 DNA sequence: TGTGCCAGCAGTTTATCCGGGACAGGGGACGGGGACACTGAAGCTTTCTTT. The whole variable domain, remainder taken from reference TRBV28 and TRBJ1-1, is DVKVTQSSRYLVKRTGEKVFLECVQDMDHENMFWYRQDPGLGLRLIYFSYDVKMKEKGDIPEGYSVSREKKERFSLILESASTNQTSMYLCASSLSGTGDGDTEAFFGQGTRLTVV.

The rearrangement links TRBV7-2 to TRBJ1-1; no reliable D call. Trimming cost V 6 bases and J 2 bases, with 10 bases left between them. Germline V gives CDR1 SGHTA, CDR2 FQGNSA. The CDR3 runs to 13 residues. The CDR3 sequence is CASSQQTNTEAFF. CDR3 DNA: TGTGCCAGCAGTCAGCAGACAAACACTGAAGCTTTCTTT.